These 28 T cell receptor beta chains share one sample of origin, sequenced in a study of blood T cell repertoires in COVID-19 (TCRdb year 2020). The library was built by means of the immunoSEQ multiplex PCR assay. What TCRdb holds here is the immuneACCESS table cut down to in-frame rearrangements. Part of the clones is not present; checked against another copy, under half of the missing clones reflect an unresolved V gene, and the others are unexplained. This sample comprises over 250,000 clones, 80% to 90% of them detected only once. Jointly, the top ten make up around 9% of the sample. Sequenced sample: PBMCs or T cells enriched from blood (not recorded which). These TCRs come from a woman aged 18 to 35 who had recovered from COVID-19.

The chain has TRBV2 and TRBJ1-2; TRBD1 is a possible D gene (5 bases). Trimming stripped 2 bases from V and 5 bases from J, with 15 bases between. CDR1 and CDR2 from the germline V gene are SNHLY and FYNNEI. CDR3 length: 15 amino acids. Here the CDR3 DNA reads TGTGCCAGCAGTGAAATGAGACAGTCGAATTATGGCTACACCTTC. This gives the protein CASSEMRQSNYGYTF.

The chain links TRBV19 to TRBJ2-7; 8 bases map to TRBD2. CDR3 length: 15 amino acids. Unmatched junction bases numbered 7, after V lost 3 bases and J lost 3 bases. Germline CDR1 reads LNHDA; CDR2 reads SQIVND (reference sequence). CDR3 nucleotides: TGTGCCAGTAGTATGGGCGCGGGACTAGGCTACGAGCAGTACTTC. As protein: CASSMGAGLGYEQYF.

The rearrangement links TRBV6-5 to TRBJ2-1; TRBD1 aligns across 10 bases. Germline CDR1 MNHEY, CDR2 SVGAGI. The CDR3 length is 15 residues. J lost 4 bases, V lost 6 bases, and 6 bases had no gene match. CDR3 DNA: TGTGCCAGCAGAGCGGGACAGGGGTTGTACAATGAGCAGTTCTTC. This gives the protein CASRAGQGLYNEQFF.

The rearrangement links TRBV7-9 to TRBJ1-1, with D perhaps TRBD1 (6 bases). Germline V gene sequence: CDR1 SEHNR, CDR2 FQNEAQ (reference sequence). This CDR3 is 13 amino acids long. Between the trimmed V and J ends, which lost 6 bases and 1 base, there was a span of 9 bases. CDR3 sequence (DNA): TGTGCCAGCAGATTACAGGGGAACACTGAAGCTTTCTTT. As protein: CASRLQGNTEAFF. Full variable domain (remainder filled in from reference TRBV7-9 and TRBJ1-1): DTGVSQNPRHKITKRGQNVTFRCDPISEHNRLYWYRQTLGQGPEFLTYFQNEAQLEKSRLLSDRFSAERPKGSFSTLEIQRTEQGDSAMYLCASRLQGNTEAFFGQGTRLTVV.

In DNA, the CDR3 is TGTGCCAGCAGTCACCGACTAGCGGGGGCCTACAATGAGCAGTTCTTC. The encoded protein is CASSHRLAGAYNEQFF. The chain recombines TRBV28 with TRBJ2-1; 12 positions match TRBD2. The CDR3 runs 16 residues. The germline V gene has CDR1 MDHEN and CDR2 SYDVKM. V was clipped by 5 bases and J by 2 bases; unmatched bases: 4. Full variable domain (missing parts from reference TRBV28 and TRBJ2-1): DVKVTQSSRYLVKRTGEKVFLECVQDMDHENMFWYRQDPGLGLRLIYFSYDVKMKEKGDIPEGYSVSREKKERFSLILESASTNQTSMYLCASSHRLAGAYNEQFFGPGTRLTVL.

The count of this clone is one. The chain couples TRBV5-8 to TRBJ2-5; 8 positions agree with TRBD2. Germline values: CDR1 SGHTS, CDR2 YDEGEE. The CDR3 consists of 15 residues. With V trimmed by 0 bases and J by 5 bases, 6 bases remained unmatched. The CDR3 loop reads CASSLGLAGVETQYF. CDR3 coding DNA: TGTGCCAGCAGCTTGGGCCTAGCGGGTGTGGAGACCCAGTACTTC.

The chain carries TRBV11-3 and TRBJ2-1, with 9 nucleotides matching TRBD1. Germline V CDR1 and CDR2: SGHNT, YENEEA. With 1 base clipped from V and 6 bases from J, the junction kept 4 bases outside the gene matches. The CDR3 is 15 residues long. The CDR3 is CASSLAGTGSNEQFF. In DNA form, the CDR3 reads TGTGCCAGCAGCTTAGCTGGGACAGGGTCCAATGAGCAGTTCTTC.

The rearrangement uses TRBV28 and TRBJ1-2; no clear D gene. V was shortened by 5 bases and J by 6 bases, with 13 bases between the two germline ends. Germline CDR1 and CDR2: MDHEN and SYDVKM. The CDR3 extends over 13 amino acids. CDR3 region: CASSIVSRDGYTF. CDR3 coding DNA: TGTGCCAGCAGTATCGTATCCCGGGATGGCTACACCTTC.

The genes are TRBV24-1 and TRBJ2-3; D uncertain. Germline V gives CDR1 KGHDR, CDR2 SFDVKD. V lost 7 bases, J lost 0 bases, and 7 bases lay in between. This CDR3 is 13 amino acids long. DNA for the CDR3: TGTGCCACCAGCCTAGGTAGCACAGATACGCAGTATTTT. Amino acid sequence: CATSLGSTDTQYF.

The chain links TRBV2 to TRBJ1-6; 7 nucleotides line up with TRBD1. The length of the CDR3 is 15 residues. V lost 6 bases and J lost 6; bases outside the gene matches: 8. CDR1 is SNHLY, CDR2 FYNNEI, per germline. The CDR3 region has the DNA TGTGCCAGCAGGGAGACAGGGAACCCTAATTCACCCCTCCACTTT. Its translation is CASRETGNPNSPLHF. Filled out from reference TRBV2 and TRBJ1-6, the complete variable domain reads EPEVTQTPSHQVTQMGQEVILRCVPISNHLYFYWYRQILGQKVEFLVSFYNNEISEKSEIFDDQFSVERPDGSNFTLKIRSTKLEDSAMYFCASRETGNPNSPLHFGNGTRLTVT.

The genes are TRBV7-9 and TRBJ2-2; 8 bases agree with TRBD2. This CDR3 is 16 amino acids long. With V trimmed by 6 bases and J by 6 bases, 12 bases remained unmatched. Germline CDR1 reads SEHNR; CDR2 reads FQNEAQ (reference sequence). CDR3 nucleotides: TGTGCCAGCAGTCCAAGCGGGAGTGTCGGGGCCGGGGAGCTGTTTTTT. Amino acids: CASSPSGSVGAGELFF.

The rearrangement joins TRBV7-2 to TRBJ1-6; a possible D gene is TRBD1 (6 bases). The CDR3 consists of 13 residues. V was clipped by 5 bases and J by 14 bases, with 16 bases between them. Per germline, CDR1 SGHTA and CDR2 FQGNSA. The CDR3 DNA reads TGTGCCAGCAGCCCGCAACAGGGTGTGTCCCTCCACTTT. This sequence encodes CASSPQQGVSLHF.

The chain combines TRBV5-1 with TRBJ1-3; 7 bases agree with TRBD1. The CDR3 consists of 15 residues. The J segment lost 0 bases and the V segment lost 5 bases, leaving 5 bases of the junction unmatched. Germline V gene lookup returns CDR1 SGHRS and CDR2 YFSETQ. Here the CDR3 DNA reads TGCGCCAGCAGGAAGGGACAGAACTCTGGAAACACCATATATTTT. It specifies CASRKGQNSGNTIYF. The entire variable domain, with the rest obtained from reference TRBV5-1 and TRBJ1-3, is as follows: KAGVTQTPRYLIKTRGQQVTLSCSPISGHRSVSWYQQTPGQGLQFLFEYFSETQRNKGNFPGRFSGRQFSNSRSEMNVSTLELGDSALYLCASRKGQNSGNTIYFGEGSWLTVV.

This rearrangement joins TRBV7-9 to TRBJ2-1; possibly TRBD2 for D (5 bases). Germline values: CDR1 SEHNR, CDR2 FQNEAQ (reference sequence). The CDR3 has 13 amino acids. Trimming removed 4 bases from V and 7 bases from J, with 11 bases in between. CDR3 amino acids: CASSYIGGNEQFF. The CDR3 nucleotides read TGTGCCAGCAGCTATATTGGAGGAAATGAGCAGTTCTTC.

The rearrangement joins TRBV5-1 to TRBJ2-1, with 7 bases identical to TRBD2. The CDR3 is 18 residues long. CDR1 and CDR2 from the germline V gene are SGHRS and YFSETQ. The V and J ends lost 3 bases and 0 bases, in that order; junction bases with no gene match: 12. CDR3 coding DNA: TGCGCCAGCAGCTACCTAGCAGGATCGGGGGGCTCCTACAATGAGCAGTTCTTC. Its translation is CASSYLAGSGGSYNEQFF.

The chain recombines TRBV7-3 with TRBJ2-2; TRBD2 matches 10 bases. V dropped 2 bases and J dropped 2; count of bases not matched to a gene: 2. Germline V gene sequence: CDR1 SGHTA, CDR2 FQGTGA. This CDR3 has 16 amino acids. The CDR3 nucleotides are TGTGCCAGCAGCTTAGGACTAGCGGAAAACACCGGGGAGCTGTTTTTT. Translated: CASSLGLAENTGELFF.

The chain employs TRBV5-5 and TRBJ1-5, with D perhaps TRBD1 (6 bases). Germline V gene data show CDR1 as SGHKS and CDR2 as YYEKEE (reference sequence). Between the trimmed V and J ends, which lost 0 bases and 3 bases, there was a span of 10 bases. The CDR3 is made up of 15 amino acids. CDR3 sequence reads: CASSLGTALNQPQHF. Written as DNA, the CDR3 is TGTGCCAGCAGCTTGGGGACAGCACTCAATCAGCCCCAGCATTTT. Supplemented by reference TRBV5-5 and TRBJ1-5, the full variable domain reads DAGVTQSPTHLIKTRGQQVTLRCSPISGHKSVSWYQQVLGQGPQFIFQYYEKEERGRGNFPDRFSARQFPNYSSELNVNALLLGDSALYLCASSLGTALNQPQHFGDGTRLSIL.

This clone showed up just once. The chain recombines TRBV5-1 with TRBJ2-1, with 8 bases fitting TRBD2. Trimming removed 0 bases from V and 10 bases from J; junction bases left unmatched: 0. Germline values: CDR1 SGHRS, CDR2 YFSETQ. The length of the CDR3 is 12 residues. Written as DNA, the CDR3 is TGCGCCAGCAGCTTGGGACTAGCGGAGCAGTTCTTC. It encodes CASSLGLAEQFF.

This sequence joins TRBV27 and TRBJ2-2; 7 nucleotides align to TRBD1. Germline CDR1 MNHEY, CDR2 SMNVEV (reference sequence). CDR3 size: 15 residues. The V segment lost 5 bases and the J segment 4 bases; nucleotides outside the gene matches: 7. The CDR3 protein is CASSLRRQGTGELFF. CDR3 coding DNA: TGTGCCAGCAGTCTACGCCGACAGGGCACCGGGGAGCTGTTTTTT.

J is TRBJ1-3 and V is TRBV30; TRBD1 matches 8 bases. CDR3 length: 14 amino acids. Germline V lookup: CDR1 GTSNPN, CDR2 SVGIG (reference sequence). J lost 4 bases, V lost 4 bases, and 6 bases had no gene match. The CDR3 spells CAWNRDRRGNTIYF. DNA of the CDR3: TGTGCCTGGAACCGGGACAGGCGCGGAAACACCATATATTTT.

The genes are TRBV19 and TRBJ1-2; D may be TRBD1 (5 bases). The V end was cut by 5 bases, the J end by 1 base, with 14 bases between. Germline V CDR1 and CDR2: LNHDA, SQIVND (reference sequence). The CDR3 loop spans 15 amino acids. CDR3 nucleotides: TGTGCCAGTAGTCCGCTACAGGAACGTAACTATGGCTACACCTTC. This codes for CASSPLQERNYGYTF.

The chain carries TRBV6-2 or TRBV6-3 and TRBJ2-7; 11 positions match TRBD1. This CDR3 is 14 amino acids long. Trimming cost V 0 bases and J 6 bases; bases outside gene matches: 1. In germline, CDR1 is MNHEY, CDR2 SVGEGT. The CDR3 here is CASSYSDRGLEQYF. The CDR3 DNA follows: TGTGCCAGCAGTTACTCGGACAGGGGGCTCGAGCAGTACTTC.

CDR3 in DNA: TGTGCCAGCAGTCAAAACGGACAGTTAGGGGGCTACACCTTC. Translation gives CASSQNGQLGGYTF. The rearrangement links TRBV28 to TRBJ1-2; D is possibly TRBD1 (6 bases). The CDR3 contains 14 residues. CDR1 is MDHEN, CDR2 SYDVKM, per germline. Trimming stripped 5 bases from V and 8 bases from J, with 18 bases between.

The rearrangement uses TRBV5-1 and TRBJ2-7, with a tentative D call TRBD1 (5 bases). Germline V gives CDR1 SGHRS, CDR2 YFSETQ. The CDR3 is made up of 15 amino acids. The V end lost 1 base, the J end lost 0 bases, and 11 bases lay between the germline ends. The CDR3 DNA reads as TGCGCCAGCAGCTTGTTTCAGGGTAACTCCTACGAGCAGTACTTC. Translation: CASSLFQGNSYEQYF. Looking up the rest from reference TRBV5-1 and TRBJ2-7 gives the full variable domain: KAGVTQTPRYLIKTRGQQVTLSCSPISGHRSVSWYQQTPGQGLQFLFEYFSETQRNKGNFPGRFSGRQFSNSRSEMNVSTLELGDSALYLCASSLFQGNSYEQYFGPGTRLTVT.

This chain uses TRBV5-8 with TRBJ1-2, with 8 bases identical to TRBD1. After removal of 4 bases from V and 2 bases from J, the junction contained 7 bases not matched to a gene. The CDR3 covers 15 residues. Germline CDR1 and CDR2: SGHTS and YDEGEE. CDR3 sequence reads: CASSTRQGINYGYTF. In DNA form, the CDR3 reads TGTGCCAGCAGCACAAGACAGGGGATCAACTATGGCTACACCTTC.

J is TRBJ1-2 and V is TRBV11-3; TRBD1 aligns across 7 bases. Losses at the gene ends were 5 bases for V and 6 bases for J; bases not matched to a gene: 15. The germline CDR1 and CDR2 sequences are SGHNT and YENEEA. The CDR3 length is 16 residues. CDR3 amino acids: CASSRGTVLPADGYTF. CDR3 sequence (DNA): TGTGCCAGCAGCAGGGGGACAGTTTTGCCTGCGGATGGCTACACCTTC.

Only one count was recorded for this clone. The chain couples TRBV12-5 to TRBJ1-1; the D gene is possibly TRBD1 (5 bases). The CDR3 loop spans 14 amino acids. Trimming cost V 2 bases and J 3 bases, with 10 bases left between them. CDR1 is LGHNT and CDR2 is FRNRAP in the germline V gene. The CDR3 loop reads CASGLTGPDTEAFF. The CDR3, as DNA: TGTGCTAGTGGTTTGACAGGTCCAGACACTGAAGCTTTCTTT.

This clone was seen just once. The rearrangement uses TRBV10-3 and TRBJ2-5, with TRBD2 matching over 14 bases. In germline, CDR1 is ENHRY, CDR2 SYGVKD. The CDR3 consists of 17 residues. Germline trimming cut 2 bases from V and 5 bases from J; bases unmatched to any gene: 7. As DNA, the CDR3 is TGTGCCATCAGTGAGCCGACAGGGACTAGCGGGAGTGAGACCCAGTACTTC. It specifies CAISEPTGTSGSETQYF.